One sample yielded the 27 T cell receptor beta chains listed below, sequenced in a study of blood T cell repertoires in COVID-19. Assay: immunoSEQ multiplex PCR; the TCRdb copy retains only in-frame clones and omits some. Of 190,000 or so clones in the sample, more than 75% are singletons; the top ten hold 2.5% to 3.5%. The material sequenced was peripheral blood. The receptor source for this set is a man aged 35-49 years with active or convalescent COVID-19.

The genes are TRBV16 and TRBJ2-5; D is unresolved. Trimming took off 0 bases at V and 1 base at J, with 6 bases between the two ends. Germline values: CDR1 KGHSY, CDR2 FQNENV. The CDR3 runs to 14 residues. The CDR3 DNA follows: TGTGCCAGCAGCCAATCACAGCTCCAAGAGACCCAGTACTTC. Translation: CASSQSQLQETQYF.

The chain couples TRBV3-1 (or the pseudogene TRBV3-2) to TRBJ2-7; tentative D call: TRBD2 (5 bases). The V and J ends lost 4 bases and 5 bases respectively, with 12 bases between them. The germline CDR1 and CDR2 sequences are LGHDT and YNNKEL (reference sequence). The CDR3 is 13 amino acids. The CDR3 is CASSLTTRDEQYF. CDR3 DNA sequence: TGTGCCAGCAGCCTGACAACGAGGGACGAGCAGTACTTC.

The chain uses TRBV10-3 and TRBJ2-3, with 9 positions matching TRBD2. The CDR3 runs to 15 residues. J lost 4 bases, V lost 5 bases, and 7 bases had no gene match. Per germline, CDR1 ENHRY and CDR2 SYGVKD. CDR3 DNA: TGTGCCATCAGTTTAGCGGGGGTCGGGGCAGATACGCAGTATTTT. This codes for CAISLAGVGADTQYF.

The chain recombines TRBV11-2 with TRBJ2-5; 11 bases map to TRBD2. CDR3 size: 18 residues. V was pared by 5 bases and J by 5 bases, with 16 bases of the junction left unmatched. From germline, CDR1 is SGHAT and CDR2 FQNNGV. The CDR3 region has the DNA TGTGCCAGCAGCCCTGTCGGGACTAGCGGTATTAGGGGGGAGACCCAGTACTTC. It codes for CASSPVGTSGIRGETQYF. Using reference TRBV11-2 and TRBJ2-5 for the parts outside the CDR3, the full variable domain is EAGVAQSPRYKIIEKRQSVAFWCNPISGHATLYWYQQILGQGPKLLIQFQNNGVVDDSQLPKDRFSAERLKGVDSTLKIQPAKLEDSAVYLCASSPVGTSGIRGETQYFGPGTRLLVL.

The chain recombines TRBV6-5 with TRBJ1-1, with 11 bases aligning to TRBD1. The CDR3 has 15 amino acids. The germline gives CDR1 MNHEY, CDR2 SVGAGI. Unmatched junction bases numbered 8, after V lost 5 bases and J lost 6 bases. The CDR3 coding sequence is TGTGCCAGCAGTCCTAGGACAGGGGGCGATGCTGAAGCTTTCTTT. Translating gives CASSPRTGGDAEAFF.

The chain employs TRBV11-1 and TRBJ1-6; no definite D call. Germline V gene sequence: CDR1 SGHAT, CDR2 FQDESV (reference sequence). Trimming shortened V by 2 bases and J by 10 bases, and 6 bases separated the two germline ends. This CDR3 has 12 amino acids. The CDR3 DNA follows: TGTGCCAGCAGCTTATCGGAGTCACCCCTCCACTTT. Translating it yields CASSLSESPLHF.

This rearrangement joins TRBV11-3 to TRBJ2-1; D not certain. The length of the CDR3 is 14 residues. In germline, CDR1 is SGHNT, CDR2 YENEEA. V was pared by 4 bases and J by 7 bases, with 14 bases between. The CDR3 bases are TGTGCCAGCAGCTGGTCCCGGGTCGCAAATGAGCAGTTCTTC. Translated: CASSWSRVANEQFF.

The chain employs TRBV7-9 and TRBJ2-5; 7 bases match TRBD2. CDR3 length: 15 amino acids. Looked up from germline, CDR1 is SEHNR and CDR2 is FQNEAQ (reference sequence). Trimming cost V 7 bases and J 5 bases; bases outside gene matches: 13. The CDR3 spells CASTPMGGIRETQYF. CDR3 DNA: TGTGCCAGCACCCCTATGGGAGGGATCCGGGAGACCCAGTACTTC.

The rearrangement uses TRBV4-1 and TRBJ2-3; TRBD2 aligns across 16 bases. Germline CDR1 is MGHRA and CDR2 is YSYEKL. This CDR3 region has 17 residues. V trimming: 4 bases; J trimming: 6 bases; junction bases outside the gene matches: 7. CDR3 DNA: TGCGCCAGCAGCCTCCTGGGGACTAGCGGGGGGGTGGATACGCAGTATTTT. The encoded protein is CASSLLGTSGGVDTQYF.

The J gene is TRBJ1-2, the V gene TRBV30; no definite D call. The ends were cut back, 6 bases at V and 4 bases at J, with 12 bases in the middle. The V gene's germline CDR1 is GTSNPN and CDR2 SVGIG (reference sequence). The CDR3 loop spans 12 amino acids. Here the CDR3 reads CACPQDSYGYTF. DNA of the CDR3: TGTGCCTGTCCGCAGGACTCCTATGGCTACACCTTC.

The rearrangement links TRBV7-2 to TRBJ2-7; possibly TRBD2 for D (6 bases). Trimming removed 5 bases at V and 4 bases at J, with 18 bases between. The CDR3 covers 15 residues. Germline CDR1 is SGHTA and CDR2 is FQGNSA. The CDR3, as DNA: TGTGCCAGCAGCCCCCCTGTCCCGGGGGTGTACGAGCAGTACTTC. Translated: CASSPPVPGVYEQYF. Looking up the rest from reference TRBV7-2 and TRBJ2-7 gives the full variable domain: GAGVSQSPSNKVTEKGKDVELRCDPISGHTALYWYRQSLGQGLEFLIYFQGNSAPDKSGLPSDRFSAERTGGSVSTLTIQRTQQEDSAVYLCASSPPVPGVYEQYFGPGTRLTVT.

The gene calls are TRBV28 and TRBJ1-2; TRBD1 is a possible D gene (5 bases). This CDR3 region has 12 residues. Germline-derived CDR1 and CDR2 are MDHEN and SYDVKM. Trimming took off 7 bases at V and 7 bases at J, with 13 bases between the two ends. The CDR3 is CASTGAGRGYTF. The CDR3 DNA reads TGTGCCAGCACTGGGGCAGGACGTGGCTACACCTTC.

J is TRBJ2-4 and V is TRBV11-2; possible D gene TRBD2, 6 bases. CDR3 length equals 14 residues. Germline assignment: CDR1 SGHAT and CDR2 FQNNGV. Deletions cut 5 bases from V and 6 bases from J, with 14 bases between. This CDR3 reads CASSLTSSGNIQYF. The CDR3 region has the DNA TGTGCCAGCAGCCTGACTAGTAGTGGAAACATTCAGTACTTC.

The chain has TRBV28 and TRBJ2-3; 7 bases fit TRBD2. The V segment lost 6 bases and the J segment 0 bases; nucleotides outside the gene matches: 6. CDR3 length: 15 amino acids. Germline lookup yields CDR1 MDHEN and CDR2 SYDVKM. CDR3 sequence (DNA): TGTGCCAGCAGCGGCGACGGGGGGAGCACAGATACGCAGTATTTT. This sequence encodes CASSGDGGSTDTQYF.

This clone came up once. The chain employs TRBV4-3 and TRBJ2-6, with D possibly being TRBD1 (6 bases). Germline V gene data show CDR1 as LGHNA and CDR2 as YSLEER. The CDR3 has 18 residues. Trimming stripped 6 bases from V and 0 bases from J, with 18 bases between. In DNA form, the CDR3 reads TGCGCCAGCAGGCCATTTGCCGGGACACCCTCTGGGGCCAACGTCCTGACTTTC. Protein sequence: CASRPFAGTPSGANVLTF.

The V and J genes are TRBV6-6 and TRBJ2-7; D is perhaps TRBD2 (6 bases). The CDR3 consists of 16 residues. The V gene lost 7 bases and the J gene lost 0 bases, with 19 bases spanning the gap. Germline CDR1 reads MNHNY; CDR2 reads SVGAGI (reference sequence). The CDR3 DNA reads as TGTGCCAGCACCCTCAACGGGGGAATCGGCTCCTACGAGCAGTACTTC. Amino acid sequence: CASTLNGGIGSYEQYF.

The chain couples TRBV11-3 to TRBJ2-3; 8 bases map to TRBD2. In germline, CDR1 is SGHNT, CDR2 YENEEA. The CDR3 has 14 residues. With 6 bases clipped from V and 5 bases from J, the junction kept 7 bases outside the gene matches. Written as DNA, the CDR3 is TGTGCCAGCAGACCTGGACTAGCCGAAGATACGCAGTATTTT. Its protein product is CASRPGLAEDTQYF.

The chain uses TRBV27 and TRBJ2-7; TRBD2 matches at 8 bases. Germline V gives CDR1 MNHEY, CDR2 SMNVEV (reference sequence). J was trimmed by 1 base and V by 3 bases; bases with no gene match: 8. The CDR3 loop spans 16 amino acids. The CDR3 region is CASSFGGGRESYEQYF. The CDR3 nucleotides are TGTGCCAGCAGTTTCGGGGGGGGCCGTGAGTCCTACGAGCAGTACTTC.

This clone has just one count. This chain links TRBV15 with TRBJ2-7, with 8 bases that match TRBD2. The CDR3 contains 12 residues. Germline V CDR1 and CDR2: LNHNV, YYDKDF (reference sequence). The J segment lost 6 bases and the V segment lost 5 bases, leaving 3 bases of the junction unmatched. In nucleotides, the CDR3 is TGTGCCACCAGCGGGACTAGTGCCGAGCAGTACTTC. Translating gives CATSGTSAEQYF.

The genes are TRBV19 and TRBJ1-6, with 7 bases fitting TRBD1. Germline CDR1 reads LNHDA; CDR2 reads SQIVND (reference sequence). With V trimmed by 5 bases and J by 10 bases, 8 bases remained unmatched. CDR3 length: 14 residues. The CDR3 nucleotides read TGTGCCAGTAGTGCCAACAGGGGTGGCTCACCCCTCCACTTT. This sequence encodes CASSANRGGSPLHF.

This rearrangement joins TRBV11-2 to TRBJ1-5, with TRBD1 matching 7 bases. Germline CDR1 reads SGHAT; CDR2 reads FQNNGV. Trimming took 5 bases from V and 7 from J; bases not matched to a gene: 8. This CDR3 is 14 amino acids long. This CDR3 reads CASSLQGFGQPQHF. Here the CDR3 DNA reads TGTGCCAGCAGCCTACAGGGGTTTGGGCAGCCCCAGCATTTT.

The rearrangement joins TRBV19 to TRBJ1-5; TRBD1 might be the D (5 bases). V lost 1 base and J 7 bases, leaving 8 bases between the germline ends. Germline CDR1 is LNHDA and CDR2 is SQIVND (reference sequence). The CDR3 runs 13 residues. DNA of the CDR3: TGTGCCAGTAGTATAGGTGGGGGGCAGCCCCAGCATTTT. This encodes CASSIGGGQPQHF.

This clone occurred a few times. The V and J genes are TRBV12-3 or TRBV12-4 and TRBJ2-7, with 11 positions matching TRBD2. The trim removed 6 bases at V and 4 bases at J, leaving 2 bases unmatched. This CDR3 comprises 13 residues. CDR3 bases: TGTGCCAGCAGAACTAGCGGGGGTTACGAGCAGTACTTC. As protein: CASRTSGGYEQYF.

The J gene is TRBJ2-3, the V gene TRBV5-1; D uncertain. V was clipped by 3 bases and J by 2 bases, with 10 bases between them. Germline V gene data show CDR1 as SGHRS and CDR2 as YFSETQ. This CDR3 has 14 amino acids. The CDR3 DNA reads TGCGCCAGCAGCTACAGCCAAATCACAGATACGCAGTATTTT. Encoded protein: CASSYSQITDTQYF. Complete variable domain (other parts from reference TRBV5-1 and TRBJ2-3): KAGVTQTPRYLIKTRGQQVTLSCSPISGHRSVSWYQQTPGQGLQFLFEYFSETQRNKGNFPGRFSGRQFSNSRSEMNVSTLELGDSALYLCASSYSQITDTQYFGPGTRLTVL.

The V call is TRBV18, the J call TRBJ2-1, with D perhaps TRBD1 (6 bases). V lost 3 bases to trimming and J lost 6 bases, with 15 bases between them. The CDR3 is 15 residues long. Per germline, CDR1 KGHSH and CDR2 LQKENI. The CDR3 nucleotides are TGTGCCAGCTCACCCATGGACAGCAACCTCAATGAGCAGTTCTTC. Amino acid sequence: CASSPMDSNLNEQFF.

This chain links TRBV7-2 with TRBJ2-7, with 9 bases that match TRBD2. With 7 bases clipped from V and 3 bases from J, the junction kept 19 bases outside the gene matches. CDR1 is SGHTA, CDR2 FQGNSA, per germline. The CDR3 length is 18 residues. The CDR3 protein is CASTTRLAVEIQSYEQYF. In DNA form, the CDR3 reads TGTGCCAGCACCACCCGACTAGCGGTAGAGATCCAAAGCTACGAGCAGTACTTC.

The chain is built from TRBV10-3 and TRBJ1-1, with 9 bases that match TRBD1. The germline V gene encodes CDR1 ENHRY and CDR2 SYGVKD. This CDR3 region has 20 residues. V trimming: 3 bases; J trimming: 2 bases; junction bases outside the gene matches: 19. Here the CDR3 DNA reads TGTGCCATCAGTGAACCGAGTGGGGACAGGGATGGATGGGGAAACACTGAAGCTTTCTTT. Its protein is CAISEPSGDRDGWGNTEAFF.